In this sample, the clone carrying this T cell receptor (beta chain) turned up many times. The antigen is undetermined. Germline V gene sequence: CDR1 DFQATT, CDR2 SNEGSKA (reference sequence). The CDR3 extends over 15 amino acids. V was pared by 5 bases and J by 5 bases, with 9 bases of the junction left unmatched. This entry belongs to a study of T cells after yellow fever vaccination. Findings and limits, study-wide: Some clonotypes, a small share, were shared between CD4 and CD8 compartments. When the response was secondary, it was weaker but reached its peak faster, day 5 versus 15.

TCRdb itself ran the 5' RACE reads through MiXCR, one entry per CDR3 protein. The table shows over 250,000 distinct CDR3 sequences, with roughly 4.8% occurring only once. The genes are TRBV20-1 and TRBJ2-2; 9 nucleotides match TRBD1. Sequenced material: CD4+ T cells sorted from PBMCs, taken on the day of the yellow fever booster vaccination. The clonotype comes from a man younger than 30 who received the YFV17D yellow fever vaccine. DNA of the CDR3: TGCAGTGCTCGAACCGGCGGGACAGGGACCGGGGAGCTGTTTTTT. The encoded protein is CSARTGGTGTGELFF.